This T cell receptor (beta chain) was recorded in a study of T cell repertoires in cytomegalovirus infection. The study's findings and limits: Dominant in the ex vivo response were TCR beta clonotypes restricted by HLA-C and specific for CMV. The study identified carriers of CMV plus the relevant HLA from cumulative public TCR beta family frequency.

This clonotype has just a few counts. What it binds is not known. Via MiXCR, TCRdb re-called the reads, giving one row per CDR3 protein. Seen here are 650,000 to 850,000 distinct CDR3 sequences, 25% to 30% observed once, and the top ten hold around 13%. The CDR3 is made up of 14 amino acids. The germline V gene has CDR1 MGHRA and CDR2 YSYEKL. V gave up 3 bases and J gave up 0 bases, with 8 bases separating them. The receptor comes from a human donor in good health (CMV status not recorded). Some clones in this sample may be carry-over from other donors' samples. The chain is built from TRBV4-1 and TRBJ1-1, with D hard to call. The sequences come from cultured CD8+ T cells from PBMCs, collected from culture after CMV antigen stimulation. CDR3 sequence: CASSQATMNTEAFF. Here the CDR3 DNA reads TGCGCCAGCAGCCAGGCAACTATGAACACTGAAGCTTTCTTT.